The following is a TCR beta chain sequence with its context. There is no known antigen for this receptor. No base quality information exists; no much larger clone differs at one position. These data come from a study of CD8+ T cells in alopecia areata listed by TCRdb under 2018. Background for the entire study: Treated patients were enrolled in an open-label pilot trial of oral tofacitinib at 5 to 10 mg twice daily for moderate-to-severe alopecia areata. Patients received tofacitinib for 6 to 18 months and were then followed off drug for 6 months to check for delayed response and recurrence. The SALT score, which quantifies the percentage of affected scalp surface area, was used to measure disease severity in treated patients. High-throughput TCRbeta sequencing was used to examine T cell clonal expansion in alopecia areata in both the C3H/HeJ mouse model and human patients. Scalp tissue and sorted CD4+ and CD8+ peripheral blood T cells from patchy and totalis/universalis alopecia areata patients and from healthy controls were covered by human TCRbeta sequencing. Tofacitinib-treated patients had biopsies at baseline and at 4 and 24 weeks of treatment, with a later scalp biopsy in several patients. Scalp clonality was compared across normal scalp (n=4), patchy alopecia areata scalp (n=8), and alopecia totalis/universalis scalp (n=8). RNA came from the PAXgene miRNA kit for fixed scalp, the miRNeasy kit for PBMCs, and the RNeasy kit for mouse skin. TCRbeta CDR3 regions were amplified by immunoSEQ multiplex PCR using 35 Vbeta forward and 13 Jbeta reverse primers.

V and J lose 1 base and 10 bases, and a span of 13 bases separates them. The CDR3 contains 12 residues, cysteine and phenylalanine counted. Just CDR3 DNA is preserved here, 36 bases in frame from base 1. Per the germline V gene (reference sequence), GTSNPN is the CDR1 and SVGIG is the CDR2. What this sample's time point label stands for: about 4 weeks on oral tofacitinib. The sample's treatment or condition label is to be understood as: oral pan-JAK inhibitor, 5-10 mg twice daily. Lesional scalp punch biopsies and peripheral blood were collected from alopecia areata patients. After PBMCs were isolated by density centrifugation and stained for CD3, CD4 and CD8, a FACSAria was used to sort CD4+ and CD8+ T cells. The paper as a whole reports these results and caveats: Scalp clonality and the number of expanded CD8+ clones among the top 100 scalp clones were significantly decreased by tofacitinib. Because the treated cohort was small and included a single nonresponder, larger studies are needed to assess links between baseline CD8+ expansion and response. During tofacitinib treatment, many expanded lesional clones stuck around in both scalp and blood, and this persistence may partly explain why relapse happens after treatment is stopped. Compared with mice, TCR sequences shared between patients were less clear, possibly partly because of HLA diversity across the patient population. Higher clonality and more expanded CD8+ clones were observed in lesional scalp than in normal scalp, particularly in alopecia totalis/universalis, a finding suggestive of antigenic drive. Unlike mouse skin, which is dominated by gammadelta T cells, normal human skin has resident alphabeta T cells that are also sequenced, and this complicates analysis of the scalp TCR repertoire.

Library preparation employed the immunoSEQ multiplex PCR assay. RNA was extracted from all samples and reverse transcribed into cDNA as template for TCR sequencing. SuperScript III was used for first-strand cDNA synthesis, primed with a 2:1 mix of oligo-dT and random hexamers. Amplification bias was assessed with a synthetic immune receptor repertoire, and residual bias was removed computationally. Per the authors' processing: After raw reads were preprocessed to remove errors, the CDR3 was defined following IMGT conventions as running from the conserved cysteine to phenylalanine. To get clonality, Shannon entropy was normalized by log2 of the number of productive unique TCRs and the result was subtracted from 1. CD4 or CD8 identity of scalp clones was inferred by cross-referencing scalp TCRbeta sequences with sorted blood CD4 and CD8 repertoires. TCRdb re-hosts the immuneACCESS table, in-frame sequences only. Its copies lack some clones; in the studies checked, an unresolved V gene accounts for under half of them, and the cause for the rest is not known. The D gene and trimming were derived from the DNA, and the V and J assignments and clone size from that table. Present in this sample are around 200,000 clones, about 64% of which were seen just once. The biggest ten clones account for roughly 4.2% of the sample.

Recombination connected TRBV30 to TRBJ1-1; no D segment can be confidently identified. This clonotype originated in a human donor with alopecia areata. The sequences come from CD4+ T cells sorted from blood, collected at week 4, from a patient treated with tofacitinib. The sequenced DNA is TGTGCCTGGAGTGGCAGTCCCAAGATAGCTTTCTTT. Translated, this gives CAWSGSPKIAFF.